These T cell receptor beta chains were read from a single sample in a study of T cell repertoires in cytomegalovirus infection. TCRdb fed the reads into MiXCR, producing one record per CDR3 protein. The top ten clones hold approximately 13% of a sample with roughly 350,000 distinct CDR3 sequences, about 35% of them seen once. No antigens are known for them. The sample in question was cultured PBMCs, obtained from culture after CMV antigen stimulation. All receptors come from a human donor in good health (CMV status not recorded). Some clones in this sample may be carry-over from other donors' samples. The conserved cysteine and the conserved F or W are not part of the CDR3 here. Fields, in order: clone size, V gene, J gene, CDR3 protein. For some rows the clone size is stated as once, few or many, or as a class when expanded; others skip it.

clone_size: -
v_call: TRBV7-6
j_call: TRBJ2-1
cdr3_aa: ASSLRAGGPYEQF

clone_size: -
v_call: TRBV4-3
j_call: TRBJ2-4
cdr3_aa: ASSQFLAGGPKNIQY

clone_size: -
v_call: TRBV5-4
j_call: TRBJ2-1
cdr3_aa: ASSLRQGARDEQF

clone_size: few
v_call: TRBV5-4
j_call: TRBJ2-1
cdr3_aa: ASSLVGRLAGEKEQF

clone_size: -
v_call: TRBV7-8
j_call: TRBJ2-5
cdr3_aa: ASSLGAAGGPLYGETQY

clone_size: -
v_call: TRBV6-6
j_call: TRBJ1-2
cdr3_aa: ASGRDTQGAFGYT

clone_size: -
v_call: TRBV4-2
j_call: TRBJ2-2
cdr3_aa: ASSLLTGQEAGELF

clone_size: -
v_call: TRBV9
j_call: TRBJ2-7
cdr3_aa: ASSVRSLAGVYEQY

clone_size: -
v_call: TRBV10-3
j_call: TRBJ2-5
cdr3_aa: AIRGRQETQY

clone_size: -
v_call: TRBV20-1
j_call: TRBJ2-1
cdr3_aa: SAVDRDSYNEQF

clone_size: few
v_call: TRBV27
j_call: TRBJ2-1
cdr3_aa: ASSLSTSGPPYNEQF

clone_size: many
v_call: TRBV11-2
j_call: TRBJ1-4
cdr3_aa: ASSLRGLTNEKLF

clone_size: many
v_call: TRBV7-2
j_call: TRBJ2-3
cdr3_aa: ASSSPWGDTSTDTQY

clone_size: -
v_call: TRBV7-9
j_call: TRBJ1-1
cdr3_aa: ASSLGRGAYTEAF

clone_size: few
v_call: TRBV6-6
j_call: TRBJ1-1
cdr3_aa: ASSYKFGDRGLRTEAF

clone_size: many
v_call: TRBV7-2
j_call: TRBJ2-3
cdr3_aa: ASSPAPLDAYTQY

clone_size: few
v_call: TRBV12-3/TRBV12-4
j_call: TRBJ2-3
cdr3_aa: ASSLLGEFAADTQY

clone_size: many
v_call: TRBV7-2
j_call: TRBJ1-2
cdr3_aa: AGWGQVGYT

clone_size: -
v_call: TRBV6-6
j_call: TRBJ1-5
cdr3_aa: ASSLPGGNQPQH

clone_size: -
v_call: TRBV6-1
j_call: TRBJ2-7
cdr3_aa: ASSTGGSYEQY